This TCR beta chain is from a study of OX40 agonist ivuxolimab in advanced cancers. Study outcomes and limitations: Determination of antigen specificity was not performed for the expanded peripheral T cells. Patients who responded partially at 0.1-3.0 mg/kg showed clonal expansion ranking among the lowest.

CDR3 length equals 15 residues. Trimming removed 6 bases at V and 3 bases at J, with 14 bases between. CDR1 is KGHSH, CDR2 LQKENI, per germline. Method: immunoSEQ multiplex PCR; TCRdb's copy keeps in-frame clones and lacks some. The sample records about 86,000 clones, around 88% being singletons. Notes on this clone: The antigen is undetermined.

The chain carries TRBV18 and TRBJ1-4, with D possibly matching TRBD1 (5 bases). The source is an adult with an advanced solid tumor such as melanoma, head and neck, liver or kidney cancer. The starting material was CD4+ or CD8+ T cells sorted from blood, obtained in a trial of the OX40 agonist ivuxolimab. This chain's CDR3 is CASSPQAGANEKLFF. The CDR3 DNA is TGTGCCAGCTCCCCCCAGGCGGGGGCTAATGAAAAACTGTTTTTT.